Presented here are 28 T cell receptor beta chains from one specimen sequenced in a study of T cells in Graves' hyperthyroidism and ophthalmopathy (dated by TCRdb to between 2018 and 2020). Receptors were amplified or captured by multiplex PCR. The listed sequencing device is Illumina HiSeq 2000. The TCR beta CDR3 regions were amplified from RNA transcripts. For the first round of RT-PCR on the TCR CDR3, the HTBI primer set was used together with the Qiagen OneStep RT-PCR kit. TCRdb reprocessing: public reads trimmed at Q25 with fastp, clones called with MiXCR, in-frame beta chains kept. A single entry per CDR3 protein holds the most common genes and DNA from its merged rows. The sample profile shows 95,000 to 110,000 distinct CDR3 sequences; approximately 50% of them were found once. About 26% of the sample is in the top ten clones. Sequenced: blood. The receptors here all came from a man aged 35-49 years with Graves' hyperthyroidism.

Only a few counts were recorded for this clonotype. Since no conserved phenylalanine or tryptophan closes the CDR3, a read error is the likely cause. The rearrangement uses TRBV13 and TRBJ2-1, with a possible D match to TRBD2 (6 bases). Trimming left V 5 bases short and J 2 bases short, with 16 bases between. The CDR3 length is 16 residues. In germline, CDR1 is PRHDT, CDR2 FYEKMQ (reference sequence). CDR3 sequence (DNA): TGTGCCAGCAGCCAACCCGGAGGGTTCACCTACAATGAGCAGTTCTCC. This codes for CASSQPGGFTYNEQFS.

This clonotype occurred many times. The rearrangement uses TRBV12-3 or TRBV12-4 and TRBJ2-5; possibly TRBD1 for D (6 bases). The CDR3 totals 13 residues. The ends were cut back, 7 bases at V and 1 base at J, with 10 bases in the middle. The DNA for the CDR3 is TGTGCCAGCACTAGGGGGTTCCAAGAGACCCAGTACTTC. This gives the protein CASTRGFQETQYF.

This clonotype showed up many times. The V call is TRBV12-3 or TRBV12-4, the J call TRBJ2-7; D uncertain. Trimming cost V 3 bases and J 3 bases, with 9 bases left between them. This CDR3 region has 13 residues. CDR3 bases: TGTGCCAGCAGTTTTGCTTCCTTCTACGAGCAGTACTTC. This gives the protein CASSFASFYEQYF.

The chain carries TRBV2 and TRBJ2-7, with D possibly called TRBD1 or TRBD2 (6 bases each). The germline V and J ends were trimmed by 5 bases and 7 bases, with 15 bases remaining between them. The CDR3 totals 13 residues. CDR1 is SNHLY and CDR2 is FYNNEI in the germline V gene. CDR3 DNA sequence: TGTGCCAGCAGTATACAGGGCGCGGGGGAGCAGTACGTC. It translates to CASSIQGAGEQYV.

A few counts support this clonotype. The chain combines TRBV3-1 with TRBJ2-5; TRBD1 might be the D (6 bases). Between the trimmed V and J ends, which lost 8 bases and 5 bases, there was a span of 15 bases. Germline values: CDR1 LGHDT, CDR2 YNNKEL (reference sequence). There are 13 residues in the CDR3. This CDR3 reads CASSTDSWETQYF. For the CDR3, the DNA is TGTGCCAGCTCAACGGACAGCTGGGAGACCCAGTACTTC.

This clonotype was seen more than once but under ten times. In DNA form, the CDR3 reads TGTGCCTGGAGTGGACAGGGGGTTTCCTATCAGCCCCAGCATTTT. Its protein is CAWSGQGVSYQPQHF. This chain joins TRBV24-1 and TRBJ1-5, with 10 bases matching TRBD1. This CDR3 region has 15 residues. V was pared by 12 bases and J by 5 bases, with 12 bases of the junction left unmatched. The germline V gene encodes CDR1 KGHDR and CDR2 SFDVKD.

This clonotype was seen ten or more times. The chain recombines TRBV7-6 with TRBJ2-3; possible D gene TRBD1, 6 bases. The CDR3 contains 14 residues. Germline V gene lookup returns CDR1 SGHVS and CDR2 FNYEAQ. Trimming pared 5 bases from V and 8 bases from J, leaving 17 bases between. In DNA, the CDR3 is TGTGCCAGCAGCCCAAACAACAGGGTAGCTACGCAGTATTTT. It yields the protein CASSPNNRVATQYF. The full variable domain, completed using reference TRBV7-6 and TRBJ2-3, is GAGVSQSPRYKVTKRGQDVALRCDPISGHVSLYWYRQALGQGPEFLTYFNYEAQQDKSGLPNDRFSAERPEGSISTLTIQRTEQRDSAMYRCASSPNNRVATQYFGPGTRLTVL.

In this sample, this clonotype turned up many times. The chain combines TRBV6-5 with TRBJ2-1; D is ambiguous. V was shortened by 6 bases and J by 1 base, with 10 bases between the two germline ends. Per germline, CDR1 MNHEY and CDR2 SVGAGI. The CDR3 covers 14 residues. The CDR3 sequence: CASSPGRSYNEQFF. For the CDR3, the DNA is TGTGCCAGCAGCCCCGGCAGGTCCTACAATGAGCAGTTCTTC.

This clonotype showed up many times. J is TRBJ2-2 and V is TRBV7-2; D may correspond to TRBD1 or TRBD2 (7 bases each). The germline V gene encodes CDR1 SGHTA and CDR2 FQGNSA. CDR3 length: 17 residues. The V end was cut by 5 bases, the J end by 2 bases, with 18 bases between. CDR3 residues: CASSQGGGALNTGELFF. In nucleotides, the CDR3 is TGTGCCAGCAGCCAGGGGGGGGGGGCCCTCAACACCGGGGAGCTGTTTTTT.

This clonotype came up many times. J is TRBJ2-1 and V is TRBV7-3; 10 bases map to TRBD2. This CDR3 has 15 residues. V shed 5 bases and J 1 base; nucleotides not matched to a gene: 2. Germline V CDR1 and CDR2: SGHTA, FQGTGA. CDR3 in amino acids: CASSPSGRSYNEQFF. DNA of the CDR3: TGTGCCAGCAGCCCTAGCGGGAGATCCTACAATGAGCAGTTCTTC.

This clonotype was detected many times. The J gene is TRBJ2-7, the V gene TRBV27, with D possibly matching TRBD1 (6 bases). V was trimmed by 6 bases and J by 5 bases, leaving 17 bases between them. Germline CDR1 and CDR2: MNHEY and SMNVEV (reference sequence). The CDR3 is made up of 14 amino acids. The CDR3 loop reads CASSATGRLNEQYF. DNA of the CDR3: TGTGCCAGCAGCGCCACAGGGCGGTTGAACGAGCAGTACTTC.

This chain links TRBV2 with TRBJ2-1; D ambiguous. The germline gives CDR1 SNHLY, CDR2 FYNNEI. Trimming stripped 4 bases from V and 4 bases from J, with 8 bases between. The CDR3 contains 13 residues. The CDR3 is CASSGDTYNEQFF. Here the CDR3 DNA reads TGTGCCAGCAGTGGAGACACTTACAATGAGCAGTTCTTC.

This clonotype came up many times. J is TRBJ2-3 and V is TRBV12-3 or TRBV12-4, with TRBD2 as a possible D gene (6 bases). This CDR3 region has 16 residues. V gave up 6 bases and J gave up 3 bases, with 19 bases separating them. This CDR3 is CASSPRAGMETDTQYF. The CDR3, as DNA: TGTGCCAGCAGCCCAAGGGCGGGAATGGAGACAGATACGCAGTATTTT.

The table lists this clonotype with many counts. V usage is TRBV7-6 and J usage is TRBJ2-5, with D possibly matching TRBD2 (7 bases). CDR3 length: 14 residues. Germline lookup yields CDR1 SGHVS and CDR2 FNYEAQ. Trimming removed 4 bases at V and 4 bases at J, with 13 bases between. The CDR3 here is CASSYGGGGETQYF. DNA of the CDR3: TGTGCCAGCAGCTATGGGGGGGGCGGAGAGACCCAGTACTTC.

This clonotype was seen many times. V usage is TRBV7-9 and J usage is TRBJ2-3; TRBD1 might be the D (5 bases). V was cut by 3 bases and J by 4 bases, with 11 bases left in between. The CDR3 consists of 14 residues. Germline V lookup: CDR1 SEHNR, CDR2 FQNEAQ (reference sequence). CDR3 in DNA: TGTGCCAGCAGCTTTTTACAGGTACCAGATACGCAGTATTTT. Protein: CASSFLQVPDTQYF. The complete variable domain, with remaining parts taken from reference TRBV7-9 and TRBJ2-3, reads DTGVSQNPRHKITKRGQNVTFRCDPISEHNRLYWYRQTLGQGPEFLTYFQNEAQLEKSRLLSDRFSAERPKGSFSTLEIQRTEQGDSAMYLCASSFLQVPDTQYFGPGTRLTVL.

The chain combines TRBV20-1 with TRBJ1-5; D might be TRBD1 (6 bases). This CDR3 contains 14 residues. V was shortened by 2 bases and J by 5 bases, with 13 bases between the two germline ends. CDR1 and CDR2 (germline): DFQATT, SNEGSKA (reference sequence). CDR3 nucleotide sequence: TGCAGTGCTAGACGCTCGGACAGTGATCAGCCCCAGCATTTT. Its protein is CSARRSDSDQPQHF.

This clonotype was counted ten times or more. The chain has TRBV20-1 and TRBJ2-7; the match to TRBD2 covers 8 bases. Germline loops: CDR1 DFQATT, CDR2 SNEGSKA (reference sequence). The V segment lost 3 bases and the J segment 7 bases; nucleotides outside the gene matches: 11. This CDR3 contains 14 residues. CDR3 DNA sequence: TGCAGTGCTAGTGAGCGAGCGGGAGCGGTTGAGCAGTACTTC. Its protein product is CSASERAGAVEQYF.

This clonotype was seen many times. The chain recombines TRBV7-2 with TRBJ2-3; 9 bases align to TRBD2. CDR3 length: 15 amino acids. Trimming removed 6 bases from V and 6 bases from J; junction bases left unmatched: 10. CDR1 and CDR2 (germline): SGHTA, FQGNSA. The CDR3 is CASRISGGIFDTQYF. As DNA, the CDR3 is TGTGCCAGCAGAATTAGCGGGGGAATATTTGATACGCAGTATTTT. The whole variable domain, filled in from reference TRBV7-2 and TRBJ2-3, reads GAGVSQSPSNKVTEKGKDVELRCDPISGHTALYWYRQSLGQGLEFLIYFQGNSAPDKSGLPSDRFSAERTGGSVSTLTIQRTQQEDSAVYLCASRISGGIFDTQYFGPGTRLTVL.

This chain uses TRBV28 with TRBJ1-1, with D perhaps matching TRBD1 (5 bases). The CDR3 spans 16 residues. V lost 5 bases and J 5 bases, leaving 21 bases between the germline ends. The germline V gene has CDR1 MDHEN and CDR2 SYDVKM. As DNA, the CDR3 is TGTGCCAGCAGTATCCTCGGACGGGGGGATCGGACTGAAGCTTTCTTT. Translating it yields CASSILGRGDRTEAFF.

This clonotype has at least ten counts. This chain connects TRBV20-1 to TRBJ1-3; no reliable D call. CDR1 DFQATT and CDR2 SNEGSKA come from the germline V gene (reference sequence). Deletions cut 0 bases from V and 6 bases from J, with 15 bases between. The CDR3 runs 15 residues. The CDR3, as DNA: TGCAGTGCTAGAGATCAGTCGACCGGAAAAAACACCATATATTTT. Encoded protein: CSARDQSTGKNTIYF.

Details on this clonotype: Possible read error: a much larger clone is one base away. The V and J genes are TRBV5-1 and TRBJ2-1; TRBD2 matches 14 bases. The germline V gene has CDR1 SGHRS and CDR2 YFSETQ. The length of the CDR3 is 16 residues. The CDR3 protein is CASSMTSGGAYNGQFF. The CDR3 region has the DNA TGCGCCAGCAGCATGACTAGCGGGGGGGCCTACAATGGGCAGTTCTTC. Drawing the rest from reference TRBV5-1 and TRBJ2-1, the complete variable domain is KAGVTQTPRYLIKTRGQQVTLSCSPISGHRSVSWYQQTPGQGLQFLFEYFSETQRNKGNFPGRFSGRQFSNSRSEMNVSTLELGDSALYLCASSMTSGGAYNGQFFGPGTRLTVL.

Many counts were recorded for this clonotype. A read error is possible here, since a much larger clone lies one base away. The rearrangement joins TRBV7-2 to TRBJ2-7; a possible D gene is TRBD2 (7 bases). Germline V gives CDR1 SGHTA, CDR2 FQGNSA. This CDR3 spans 13 amino acids. Trimming took off 1 base at V and 7 bases at J, with 11 bases between the two ends. CDR3 coding DNA: TGTGCCAGCAGCTTAGGAGGGGGGGGGGAGCAGTACTTC. Encoded protein: CASSLGGGGEQYF.

The chain joins TRBV20-1 to TRBJ2-3, with D possibly TRBD2 on 6 matching bases. V shed 0 bases and J shed 11 bases, with 21 bases lying between them. This CDR3 spans 15 amino acids. Germline V gene sequence: CDR1 DFQATT, CDR2 SNEGSKA (reference sequence). As DNA, the CDR3 is TGCAGTGCTAGAGAATTAGCGGCTTTGGGTAATGAGCAGTATTTT. Translation: CSARELAALGNEQYF.

This clonotype occurred once. This sequence joins TRBV6-1 and TRBJ2-1, with D perhaps matching TRBD1 or TRBD2 (6 bases each). Germline CDR1 reads MNHNS; CDR2 reads SASEGT. Trimming pared 8 bases from V and 6 bases from J, leaving 26 bases between. The CDR3 has 17 amino acids. This CDR3 is CASPPLTGDTGGNEQFF. Here the CDR3 DNA reads TGTGCCAGCCCTCCCCTGACCGGGGACACCGGGGGCAATGAGCAGTTCTTC.

The V call is TRBV2, the J call TRBJ1-3; no reliable D call. The CDR3 loop spans 14 amino acids. Germline values: CDR1 SNHLY, CDR2 FYNNEI. V lost 3 bases and J lost 0, with 6 bases in between. The CDR3 sequence is CASSEANSGNTIYF. The CDR3 nucleotides read TGTGCCAGCAGTGAGGCGAACTCTGGAAACACCATATATTTT.

This rearrangement joins TRBV6-5 to TRBJ1-5; D uncertain. This CDR3 comprises 15 residues. Germline CDR1 is MNHEY and CDR2 is SVGAGI. Trimming removed 6 bases from V and 2 bases from J, with 14 bases in between. Here the CDR3 reads CASSPLYGGNQPQHF. DNA for the CDR3: TGTGCCAGCAGCCCCCTCTATGGGGGCAATCAGCCCCAGCATTTT.

This clonotype was counted many times. The chain links TRBV9 to TRBJ2-2; 7 positions agree with TRBD2. The CDR3 spans 15 residues. CDR1 and CDR2 (germline): SGDLS, YYNGEE. Unmatched junction bases numbered 2, after V lost 2 bases and J lost 1 base. CDR3 amino acids: CASSVLAENTGELFF. The CDR3 DNA reads as TGTGCCAGCAGCGTCCTAGCGGAGAACACCGGGGAGCTGTTTTTT.

The sample holds a few counts of this clonotype. In DNA form, the CDR3 reads TGTGCCAGCAGCCTAAGGGACAGCTTCAACTATGGCTACACCTTC. This translates into CASSLRDSFNYGYTF. J is TRBJ1-2 and V is TRBV3-1; 7 nucleotides line up with TRBD1. The length of the CDR3 is 15 residues. Trimming removed 4 bases from V and 2 bases from J; junction bases left unmatched: 7. Germline CDR1 and CDR2: LGHDT and YNNKEL (reference sequence).